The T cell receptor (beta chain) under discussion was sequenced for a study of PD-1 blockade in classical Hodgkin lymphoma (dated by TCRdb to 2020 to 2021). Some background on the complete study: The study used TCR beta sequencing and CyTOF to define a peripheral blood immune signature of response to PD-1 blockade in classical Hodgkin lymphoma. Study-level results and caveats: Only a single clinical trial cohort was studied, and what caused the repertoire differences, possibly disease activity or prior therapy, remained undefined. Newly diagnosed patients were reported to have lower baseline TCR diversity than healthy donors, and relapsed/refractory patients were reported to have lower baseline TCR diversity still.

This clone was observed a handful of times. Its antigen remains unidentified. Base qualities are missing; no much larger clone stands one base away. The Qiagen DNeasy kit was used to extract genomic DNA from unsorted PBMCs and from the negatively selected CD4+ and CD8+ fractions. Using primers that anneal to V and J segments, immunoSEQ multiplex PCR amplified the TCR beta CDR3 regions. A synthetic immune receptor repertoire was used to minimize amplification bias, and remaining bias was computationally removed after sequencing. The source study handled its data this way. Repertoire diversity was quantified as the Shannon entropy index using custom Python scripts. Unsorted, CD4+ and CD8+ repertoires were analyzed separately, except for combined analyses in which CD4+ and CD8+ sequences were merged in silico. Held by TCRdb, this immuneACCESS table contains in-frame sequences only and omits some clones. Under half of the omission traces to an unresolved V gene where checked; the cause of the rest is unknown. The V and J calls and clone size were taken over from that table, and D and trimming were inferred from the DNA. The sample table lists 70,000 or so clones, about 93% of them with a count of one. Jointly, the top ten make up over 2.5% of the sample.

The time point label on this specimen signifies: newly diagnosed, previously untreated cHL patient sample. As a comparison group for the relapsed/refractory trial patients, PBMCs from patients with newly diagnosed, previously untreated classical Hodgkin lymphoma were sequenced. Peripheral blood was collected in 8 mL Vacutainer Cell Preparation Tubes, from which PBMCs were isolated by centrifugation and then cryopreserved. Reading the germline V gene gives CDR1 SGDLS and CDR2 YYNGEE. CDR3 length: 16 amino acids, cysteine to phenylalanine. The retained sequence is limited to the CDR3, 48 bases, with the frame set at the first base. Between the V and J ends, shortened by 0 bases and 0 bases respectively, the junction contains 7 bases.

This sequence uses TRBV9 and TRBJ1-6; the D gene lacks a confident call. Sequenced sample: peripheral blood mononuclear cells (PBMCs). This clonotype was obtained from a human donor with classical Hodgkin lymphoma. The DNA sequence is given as TGTGCCAGCAGCGTAGAGGTCAGCTCCTATAATTCACCCCTCCACTTT. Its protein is CASSVEVSSYNSPLHF.